This T cell receptor (beta chain) was observed in a study of cytomegalovirus exposure and HLA in healthy donors. Study-wide background: About 200 million T cells yielded approximately 100 million unique TCR beta sequences, as an earlier analysis found. In terms of ancestry, the Caucasian-associated cluster contained 81% of the approximately 420 genotyped donors.

Study outcomes and limitations: It was in a later analysis that TCR association rates were seen to vary by HLA locus, highest for DRB1 and lowest for HLA-C. A later analysis showed that HLA-associated TCR beta chains had undergone more clonal expansion than equally common others.

In regard to this clone: No antigen is known for it.

A multiplex PCR was run with 60 Vbeta primers and 13 Jbeta primers. Assay used: immunoSEQ multiplex PCR; TCRdb lists only in-frame clones, some missing. The sample contains 150,000 to 200,000 clones, roughly 80% of which appear only once. The clonotype comes from a male donor in good health and CMV-seropositive. Sequenced material: PBMCs.

The CDR3 bases are TGTGCCACCAGCAGAGGAGGACAGGGGGCCTTGGAGCAGTACTTC. This gives the protein CATSRGGQGALEQYF. The V and J genes are TRBV15 and TRBJ2-7, with TRBD1 matching over 11 bases. The CDR3 length is 15 residues. Germline V gives CDR1 LNHNV, CDR2 YYDKDF (reference sequence). The J segment lost 7 bases and the V segment lost 1 base, leaving 6 bases of the junction unmatched.